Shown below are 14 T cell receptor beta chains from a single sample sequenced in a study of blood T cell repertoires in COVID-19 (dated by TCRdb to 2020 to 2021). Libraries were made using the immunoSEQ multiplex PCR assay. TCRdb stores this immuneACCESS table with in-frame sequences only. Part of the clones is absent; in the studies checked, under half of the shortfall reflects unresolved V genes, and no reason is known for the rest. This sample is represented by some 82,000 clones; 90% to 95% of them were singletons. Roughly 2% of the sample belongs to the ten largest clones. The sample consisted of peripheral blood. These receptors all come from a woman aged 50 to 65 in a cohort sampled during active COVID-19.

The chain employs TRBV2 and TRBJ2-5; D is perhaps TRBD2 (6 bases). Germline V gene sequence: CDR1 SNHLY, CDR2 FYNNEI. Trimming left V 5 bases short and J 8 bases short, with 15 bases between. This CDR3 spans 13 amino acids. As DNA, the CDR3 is TGTGCCAGCAGTCAGACCCCGGGGGATACCCAGTACTTC. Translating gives CASSQTPGDTQYF.

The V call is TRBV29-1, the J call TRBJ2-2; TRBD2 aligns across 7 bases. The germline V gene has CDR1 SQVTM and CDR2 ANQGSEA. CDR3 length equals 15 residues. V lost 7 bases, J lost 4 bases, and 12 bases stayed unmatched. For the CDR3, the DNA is TGCAGCGCCGGGTCTAGCGGAGACCTCACCGGGGAGCTGTTTTTT. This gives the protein CSAGSSGDLTGELFF.

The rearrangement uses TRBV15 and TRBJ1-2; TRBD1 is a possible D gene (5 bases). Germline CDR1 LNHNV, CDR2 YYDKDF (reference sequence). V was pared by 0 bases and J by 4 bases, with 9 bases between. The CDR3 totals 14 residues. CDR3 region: CATSREVRAYGYTF. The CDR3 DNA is TGTGCCACCAGCAGAGAGGTCAGGGCCTATGGCTACACCTTC.

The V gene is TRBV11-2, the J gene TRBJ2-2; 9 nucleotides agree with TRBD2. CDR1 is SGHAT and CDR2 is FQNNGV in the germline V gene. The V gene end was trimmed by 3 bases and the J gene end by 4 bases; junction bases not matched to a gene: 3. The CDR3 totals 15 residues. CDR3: CASSFQREATGELFF. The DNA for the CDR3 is TGTGCCAGCAGCTTCCAGCGGGAGGCCACCGGGGAGCTGTTTTTT.

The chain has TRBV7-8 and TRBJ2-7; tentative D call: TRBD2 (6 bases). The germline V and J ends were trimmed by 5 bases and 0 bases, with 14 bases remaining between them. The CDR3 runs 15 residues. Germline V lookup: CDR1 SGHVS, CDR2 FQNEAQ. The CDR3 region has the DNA TGTGCCAGCAGCCGGTCTGGCGGGGCCTCCTACGAGCAGTACTTC. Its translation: CASSRSGGASYEQYF.

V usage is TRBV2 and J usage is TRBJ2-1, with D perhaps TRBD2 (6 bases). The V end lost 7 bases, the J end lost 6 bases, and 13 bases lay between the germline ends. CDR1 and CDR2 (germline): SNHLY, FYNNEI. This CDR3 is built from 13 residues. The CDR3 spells CASTAGRGNEQFF. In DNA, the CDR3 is TGTGCCAGCACGGCGGGAAGGGGCAATGAGCAGTTCTTC. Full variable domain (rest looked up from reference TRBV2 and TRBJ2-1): EPEVTQTPSHQVTQMGQEVILRCVPISNHLYFYWYRQILGQKVEFLVSFYNNEISEKSEIFDDQFSVERPDGSNFTLKIRSTKLEDSAMYFCASTAGRGNEQFFGPGTRLTVL.

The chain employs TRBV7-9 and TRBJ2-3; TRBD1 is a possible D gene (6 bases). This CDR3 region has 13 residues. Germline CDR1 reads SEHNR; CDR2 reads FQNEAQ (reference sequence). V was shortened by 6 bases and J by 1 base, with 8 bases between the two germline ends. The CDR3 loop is CASRRTGTDTQYF. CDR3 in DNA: TGTGCCAGCAGGAGGACAGGCACAGATACGCAGTATTTT.

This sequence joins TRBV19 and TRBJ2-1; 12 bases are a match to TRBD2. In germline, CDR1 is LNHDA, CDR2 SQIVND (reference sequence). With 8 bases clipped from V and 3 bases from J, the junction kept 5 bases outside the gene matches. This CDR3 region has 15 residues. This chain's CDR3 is CASASGGANYNEQFF. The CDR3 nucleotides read TGTGCCAGTGCTAGCGGGGGGGCCAACTACAATGAGCAGTTCTTC.

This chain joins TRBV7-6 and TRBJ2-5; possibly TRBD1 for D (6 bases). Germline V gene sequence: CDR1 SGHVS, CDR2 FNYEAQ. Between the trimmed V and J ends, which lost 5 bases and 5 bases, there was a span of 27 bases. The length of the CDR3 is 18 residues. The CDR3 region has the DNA TGTGCCAGCAGCCTCACCCCGCCTGGGCAGGGGCGAGGGGAGACCCAGTACTTC. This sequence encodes CASSLTPPGQGRGETQYF.

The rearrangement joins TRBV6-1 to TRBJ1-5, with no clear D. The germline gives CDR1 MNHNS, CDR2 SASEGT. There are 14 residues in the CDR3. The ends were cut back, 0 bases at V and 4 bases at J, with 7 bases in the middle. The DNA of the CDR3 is TGTGCCAGCAGTGAAGCAGCGCATAATCAGCCCCAGCATTTT. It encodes CASSEAAHNQPQHF.

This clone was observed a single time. CDR3 coding DNA: TGTGCCAGCAGTGATGGAGCCGAGCAGTACTTC. Its translation is CASSDGAEQYF. V is TRBV6-1 and J is TRBJ2-7; unclear D gene. Germline-derived CDR1 and CDR2 are MNHNS and SASEGT. This CDR3 region has 11 residues. Trimming cost V 3 bases and J 6 bases, with 6 bases left between them.

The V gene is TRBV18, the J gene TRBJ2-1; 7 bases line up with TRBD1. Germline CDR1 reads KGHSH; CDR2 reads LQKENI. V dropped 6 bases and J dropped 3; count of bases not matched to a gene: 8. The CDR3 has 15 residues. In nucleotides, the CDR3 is TGTGCCAGCTCCAAGACAGGGATATTCTACAATGAGCAGTTCTTC. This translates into CASSKTGIFYNEQFF.

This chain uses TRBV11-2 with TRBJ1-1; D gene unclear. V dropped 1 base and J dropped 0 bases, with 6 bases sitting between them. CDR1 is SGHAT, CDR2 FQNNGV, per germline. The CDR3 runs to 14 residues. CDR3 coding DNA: TGTGCCAGCAGCTTAGGAGGCGTGAACACTGAAGCTTTCTTT. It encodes CASSLGGVNTEAFF.

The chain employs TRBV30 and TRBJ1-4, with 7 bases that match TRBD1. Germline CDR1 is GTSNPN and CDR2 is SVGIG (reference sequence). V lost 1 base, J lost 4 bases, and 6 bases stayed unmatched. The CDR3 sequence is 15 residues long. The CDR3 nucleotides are TGTGCCTGGAGTGGCGGGACAGCACTTAATGAAAAACTGTTTTTT. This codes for CAWSGGTALNEKLFF.